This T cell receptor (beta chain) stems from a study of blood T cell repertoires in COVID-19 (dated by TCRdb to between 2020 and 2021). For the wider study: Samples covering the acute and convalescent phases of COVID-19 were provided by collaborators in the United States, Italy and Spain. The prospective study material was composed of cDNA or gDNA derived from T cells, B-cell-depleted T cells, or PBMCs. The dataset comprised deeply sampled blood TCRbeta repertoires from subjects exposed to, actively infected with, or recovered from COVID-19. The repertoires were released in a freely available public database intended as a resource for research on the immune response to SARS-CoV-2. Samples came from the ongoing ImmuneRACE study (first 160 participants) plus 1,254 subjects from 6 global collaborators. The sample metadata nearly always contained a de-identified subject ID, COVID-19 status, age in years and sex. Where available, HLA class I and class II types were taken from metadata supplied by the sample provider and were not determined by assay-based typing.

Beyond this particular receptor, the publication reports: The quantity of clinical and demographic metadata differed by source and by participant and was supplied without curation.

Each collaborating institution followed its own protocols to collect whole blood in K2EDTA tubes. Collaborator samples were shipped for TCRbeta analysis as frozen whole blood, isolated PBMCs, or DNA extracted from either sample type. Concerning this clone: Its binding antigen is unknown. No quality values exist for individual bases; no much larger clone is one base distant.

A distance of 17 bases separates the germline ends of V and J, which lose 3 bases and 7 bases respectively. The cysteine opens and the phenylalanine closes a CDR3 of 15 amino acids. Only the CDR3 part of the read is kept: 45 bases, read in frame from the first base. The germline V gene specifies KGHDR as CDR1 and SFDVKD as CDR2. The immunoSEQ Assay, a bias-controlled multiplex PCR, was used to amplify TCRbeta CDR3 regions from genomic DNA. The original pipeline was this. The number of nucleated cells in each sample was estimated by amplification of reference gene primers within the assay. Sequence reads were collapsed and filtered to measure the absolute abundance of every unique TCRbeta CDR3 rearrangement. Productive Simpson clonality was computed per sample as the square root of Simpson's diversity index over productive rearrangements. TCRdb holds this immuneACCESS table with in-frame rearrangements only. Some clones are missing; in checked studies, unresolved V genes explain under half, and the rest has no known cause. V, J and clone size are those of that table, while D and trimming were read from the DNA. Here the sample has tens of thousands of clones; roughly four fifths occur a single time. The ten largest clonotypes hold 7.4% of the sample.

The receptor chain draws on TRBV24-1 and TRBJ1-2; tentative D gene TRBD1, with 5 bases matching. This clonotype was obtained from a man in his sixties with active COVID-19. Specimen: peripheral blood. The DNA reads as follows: TGTGCCACCAGTGATCCTTATCAGGGTGGAAGTGGCTACACCTTC. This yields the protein CATSDPYQGGSGYTF.